This passage covers 26 T cell receptor beta chains from one sample sequenced in a study of T cells in Graves' hyperthyroidism and ophthalmopathy. Amplified regions were TCR beta CDR3 sequences from RNA transcripts. RT-PCR in the first round (using the HTBI primer set) targeted the TCR CDR3. TCRdb analysed the multiplex PCR reads with MiXCR anew, one entry per CDR3 protein. The sample records about 610,000 distinct CDR3 sequences, around 45% being singletons. Specimen: peripheral blood or thyroid tissue (not recorded which). The source is a woman aged 18-35 years with Graves' hyperthyroidism.

The chain couples TRBV29-1 to TRBJ1-5, with 7 bases identical to TRBD1. CDR1 SQVTM and CDR2 ANQGSEA come from the germline V gene. CDR3 size: 13 residues. J was trimmed by 11 bases and V by 4 bases; bases with no gene match: 11. The CDR3 DNA reads as TGCAGCGTTGCTAGACAGGGAGGAGAGACCCAGCATTTT. The encoded protein is CSVARQGGETQHF.

This clonotype is classed as medium-sized. The V call is TRBV10-3, the J call TRBJ1-2; TRBD1 might be the D (5 bases). Deletions cut 6 bases from V and 6 bases from J, with 14 bases between. The length of the CDR3 is 13 residues. Germline V lookup: CDR1 ENHRY, CDR2 SYGVKD. The DNA of the CDR3 is TGTGCCATCAGAACGGCAGGGTCGAATGGCTACACCTTC. This gives the protein CAIRTAGSNGYTF.

The chain employs TRBV7-8 and TRBJ2-5; maybe TRBD1 (6 bases). The ends were cut back, 4 bases at V and 3 bases at J, with 15 bases in the middle. This CDR3 has 15 residues. Germline lookup yields CDR1 SGHVS and CDR2 FQNEAQ. CDR3 DNA sequence: TGTGCCAGCAGCTCCGGACAGCCCTCCGAAGAGACCCAGTACTTC. This encodes CASSSGQPSEETQYF. Drawing the rest from reference TRBV7-8 and TRBJ2-5, the complete variable domain is GAGVSQSPRYKVAKRGQDVALRCDPISGHVSLFWYQQALGQGPEFLTYFQNEAQLDKSGLPSDRFFAERPEGSVSTLKIQRTQQEDSAVYLCASSSGQPSEETQYFGPGTRLLVL.

For this clonotype: Being one base from a much bigger clone, this may be a read error. The V and J genes are TRBV6-6 and TRBJ1-1, with unresolved D. The ends were cut back, 2 bases at V and 0 bases at J, with 16 bases in the middle. Germline CDR1 is MNHNY and CDR2 is SVGAGI (reference sequence). The CDR3 contains 17 residues. CDR3 sequence: CASSYVWRDAVNTEAFF. In DNA form, the CDR3 reads TGTGCCAGCAGTTACGTGTGGAGGGATGCCGTGAACACTGAAGCTTTCTTT.

A few counts support this clonotype. The V call is TRBV18, the J call TRBJ1-3, with TRBD1 matching 9 bases. V lost 3 bases and J lost 4; bases outside the gene matches: 4. The CDR3 has 15 residues. The germline CDR1 and CDR2 sequences are KGHSH and LQKENI. The CDR3 region is CASSPTQGAGNTIYF. CDR3 in DNA: TGTGCCAGCTCACCGACACAGGGGGCAGGAAACACCATATATTTT.

Only one count was recorded for this clonotype. The chain combines TRBV2 with TRBJ1-5; possibly TRBD1 for D (6 bases). This CDR3 comprises 14 residues. Per germline, CDR1 SNHLY and CDR2 FYNNEI. V was trimmed by 5 bases and J by 6 bases, leaving 14 bases between them. The CDR3 DNA reads as TGTGCCAGCAGTCCCGGGACAAGGGGTCAGCCCCAGCATTTT. This codes for CASSPGTRGQPQHF.

This clonotype was seen at least ten times. The chain has TRBV12-5 and TRBJ1-1; no firm D call. The CDR3 has 17 residues. Germline CDR1 and CDR2: LGHNT and FRNRAP. The germline V and J ends were trimmed by 0 bases and 4 bases, with 18 bases remaining between them. The CDR3 DNA reads TGTGCTAGTGGTTTGGTAAAGTCGTCGGAAGGGCGCACTGAAGCTTTCTTT. This translates into CASGLVKSSEGRTEAFF.

The V and J genes are TRBV2 and TRBJ2-7; 11 bases align to TRBD2. Germline V gene lookup returns CDR1 SNHLY and CDR2 FYNNEI. This CDR3 is 14 amino acids long. The J segment lost 7 bases and the V segment lost 6 bases, leaving 8 bases of the junction unmatched. DNA of the CDR3: TGTGCCAGCAGAGGACTAGCGGGTGCCGGGGAGCAGTACTTC. The encoded protein is CASRGLAGAGEQYF.

The chain is built from TRBV15 and TRBJ1-1; possibly TRBD1 for D (6 bases). The CDR3 covers 13 residues. Between the trimmed V and J ends, which lost 5 bases and 5 bases, there was a span of 12 bases. Germline V lookup: CDR1 LNHNV, CDR2 YYDKDF (reference sequence). The CDR3 protein is CATSPGGGTEAFF. CDR3 in DNA: TGTGCCACCAGCCCCGGAGGGGGTACTGAAGCTTTCTTT.

The rearrangement joins TRBV2 to TRBJ1-2; 8 nucleotides agree with TRBD1. CDR1 SNHLY and CDR2 FYNNEI come from the germline V gene. The J segment lost 6 bases and the V segment lost 2 bases, leaving 2 bases of the junction unmatched. The CDR3 has 13 residues. DNA of the CDR3: TGTGCCAGCAGTGAAAGGGGACAGGATGGCTACACCTTC. Protein: CASSERGQDGYTF.

The gene calls are TRBV7-8 and TRBJ1-3, with 7 bases that match TRBD1. Germline lookup yields CDR1 SGHVS and CDR2 FQNEAQ. V lost 1 base, J lost 4 bases, and 7 bases stayed unmatched. The CDR3 sequence is 16 residues long. CDR3 loop: CASSLEGAGMGNTIYF. The CDR3 DNA follows: TGTGCCAGCAGCTTAGAGGGGGCAGGGATGGGAAACACCATATATTTT. Full variable domain (outside the CDR3, taken from reference TRBV7-8 and TRBJ1-3): GAGVSQSPRYKVAKRGQDVALRCDPISGHVSLFWYQQALGQGPEFLTYFQNEAQLDKSGLPSDRFFAERPEGSVSTLKIQRTQQEDSAVYLCASSLEGAGMGNTIYFGEGSWLTVV.

This clonotype occurred a few times. The chain employs TRBV24-1 and TRBJ2-3; possible D gene TRBD2, 6 bases. The CDR3 has 17 residues. V was pared by 1 base and J by 0 bases, with 13 bases between. From germline, CDR1 is KGHDR and CDR2 SFDVKD. The CDR3 bases are TGTGCCACCAGTGATTTCGTGGCGGGGACCAGCACAGATACGCAGTATTTT. Amino acids: CATSDFVAGTSTDTQYF.

This clonotype was counted ten times or more. J is TRBJ2-2 and V is TRBV2, with D unresolved. V lost 7 bases and J 0 bases, leaving 12 bases between the germline ends. CDR1 and CDR2 from the germline V gene are SNHLY and FYNNEI. This CDR3 region has 15 residues. The CDR3 sequence is CASNQAPPNTGELFF. As DNA, the CDR3 is TGTGCCAGCAACCAGGCGCCCCCGAACACCGGGGAGCTGTTTTTT.

The chain has TRBV7-2 and TRBJ1-2, with D tentatively TRBD1 (6 bases). TRBJ2-4 matches the DNA end more closely, so the J call is doubtful. Germline V gene lookup returns CDR1 SGHTA and CDR2 FQGNSA. There are 15 residues in the CDR3. The CDR3: CASSLGGSRGYIQYF. Here the CDR3 DNA reads TGTGCCAGCAGCTTAGGGGGGAGCAGGGGATACATTCAGTACTTC.

This clonotype showed up many times. V and J are TRBV11-2 and TRBJ2-5; D remains unclear. There are 15 residues in the CDR3. The ends were cut back, 4 bases at V and 1 base at J, with 13 bases in the middle. CDR1 is SGHAT and CDR2 is FQNNGV in the germline V gene. The CDR3 spells CASSSTENTQETQYF. CDR3 sequence (DNA): TGTGCCAGCAGCTCGACGGAAAATACCCAAGAGACCCAGTACTTC.

With respect to this clonotype: A junction end diverges from the germline sequence, so it may reflect a read error. V usage is TRBV7-9 and J usage is TRBJ2-2; 7 positions match TRBD1. The CDR3 contains 17 residues. The germline gives CDR1 SEHNR, CDR2 FQNEAQ (reference sequence). The CDR3 here is CASSLERDSSNAGELFF. CDR3 nucleotide sequence: TGTGCCAGCAGCTTAGAACGGGACAGCTCGAACGCCGGGGAGCTGTTTTTT.

The V and J genes are TRBV24-1 and TRBJ2-6; 9 bases agree with TRBD1. The V gene's germline CDR1 is KGHDR and CDR2 SFDVKD. V gave up 4 bases and J gave up 4 bases; unmatched junction bases: 4. This CDR3 comprises 16 residues. CDR3: CATSDSDRGGANVLTF. CDR3 in DNA: TGTGCCACCAGTGACTCGGACAGGGGAGGGGCCAACGTCCTGACTTTC.

The CDR3 is CSARDSGTEAFF. The DNA of the CDR3 is TGCAGTGCTAGAGACTCAGGGACTGAAGCTTTCTTT. This rearrangement joins TRBV20-1 to TRBJ1-1, with D perhaps TRBD1 (5 bases). CDR1 and CDR2 (germline): DFQATT, SNEGSKA (reference sequence). The V end lost 0 bases, the J end lost 5 bases, and 7 bases lay between the germline ends. This CDR3 has 12 residues.

This clonotype was counted ten times or more. This chain uses TRBV12-3 or TRBV12-4 with TRBJ1-3, with TRBD1 matching over 7 bases. V dropped 6 bases and J dropped 4; count of bases not matched to a gene: 6. The CDR3 is 14 amino acids. CDR3 nucleotide sequence: TGTGCCAGCAGCAACCGGGACAGAGGAAACACCATATATTTT. The encoded protein is CASSNRDRGNTIYF.

This clonotype was seen at least ten times. The chain is built from TRBV29-1 and TRBJ2-7; 7 bases align to TRBD2. CDR1 and CDR2 (germline): SQVTM, ANQGSEA. V was clipped by 0 bases and J by 1 base; unmatched bases: 9. CDR3 length equals 16 residues. The CDR3 DNA is TGCAGCGTTGAAGATCGGGGTAGCGGGCCTTCCTACGAGCAGTACTTC. This codes for CSVEDRGSGPSYEQYF.

This clonotype occurred many times. The J gene is TRBJ2-5, the V gene TRBV2, with D unclear. Germline loops: CDR1 SNHLY, CDR2 FYNNEI. Trimming cost V 0 bases and J 2 bases, with 4 bases left between them. The CDR3 sequence is 13 residues long. The CDR3 DNA is TGTGCCAGCAGTGAAGCTGAACAAGAGACCCAGTACTTC. Translated: CASSEAEQETQYF.

The table lists this clonotype with many counts. V usage is TRBV20-1 and J usage is TRBJ2-5; D gene ambiguous. This CDR3 has 14 amino acids. Germline loops: CDR1 DFQATT, CDR2 SNEGSKA (reference sequence). V was shortened by 0 bases and J by 1 base, with 9 bases between the two germline ends. The CDR3 nucleotides are TGCAGTGCTAGAGATTGGTCAGCCCAAGAGACCCAGTACTTC. It translates to CSARDWSAQETQYF.

This clonotype was seen once. The chain couples TRBV7-6 to TRBJ2-5, with TRBD2 matching over 14 bases. Germline CDR1 is SGHVS and CDR2 is FNYEAQ. V lost 5 bases and J lost 4; bases outside the gene matches: 3. CDR3 length equals 15 residues. CDR3 nucleotides: TGTGCCAGCAGCAGACTAGCGGGAGGGATAGAGACCCAGTACTTC. It translates to CASSRLAGGIETQYF.

At least ten counts were recorded for this clonotype. The V and J genes are TRBV7-8 and TRBJ1-2; D is perhaps TRBD1 (5 bases). V lost 1 base and J lost 6, with 15 bases in between. Looked up from germline, CDR1 is SGHVS and CDR2 is FQNEAQ. The CDR3 is 15 residues long. DNA for the CDR3: TGTGCCAGCAGCTTAGTTCCCGGGGCACTTGATGGCTACACCTTC. It translates to CASSLVPGALDGYTF. The entire variable domain, with the rest obtained from reference TRBV7-8 and TRBJ1-2, is as follows: GAGVSQSPRYKVAKRGQDVALRCDPISGHVSLFWYQQALGQGPEFLTYFQNEAQLDKSGLPSDRFFAERPEGSVSTLKIQRTQQEDSAVYLCASSLVPGALDGYTFGSGTRLTVV.

This clonotype appeared many times. The chain uses TRBV30 and TRBJ2-7, with 7 bases fitting TRBD2. There are 14 residues in the CDR3. CDR1 GTSNPN and CDR2 SVGIG come from the germline V gene (reference sequence). V lost 1 base and J lost 0; bases outside the gene matches: 3. In nucleotides, the CDR3 is TGTGCCTGGAGTGCGGGCGGGAGCTCCTACGAGCAGTACTTC. Translating it yields CAWSAGGSSYEQYF.

The V gene is TRBV24-1, the J gene TRBJ2-7; D is perhaps TRBD1 (5 bases). V was cut by 7 bases and J by 5 bases, with 23 bases left in between. The CDR3 runs 16 residues. Germline CDR1 reads KGHDR; CDR2 reads SFDVKD. The CDR3 loop reads CATSSPRSPGSDEQYF. DNA for the CDR3: TGTGCCACCAGCAGCCCAAGGTCCCCAGGGTCTGACGAGCAGTACTTC.